Presented here are 6 T cell receptor beta chains from one specimen sequenced in a study of T cell responses to AZD1222 COVID-19 vaccine. TCRdb keeps only in-frame clones here, not all; method: immunoSEQ multiplex PCR. This sample has some 110,000 clones, with around 89% found just once. Sequencing used peripheral blood, obtained on day 0 of AZD1222 vaccination. These receptors were obtained from an adult in good health.

This chain connects TRBV4-1 to TRBJ1-2; 9 nucleotides agree with TRBD1. J lost 3 bases, V lost 4 bases, and 3 bases had no gene match. The CDR3 is 14 residues long. Germline CDR1 MGHRA, CDR2 YSYEKL. The CDR3 sequence: CASSRTGGDYGYTF. The CDR3 DNA is TGCGCCAGCAGCCGCACAGGGGGCGACTATGGCTACACCTTC.

This chain connects TRBV10-3 to TRBJ1-2, with a possible D match to TRBD1 (5 bases). With 2 bases removed from V and 6 bases from J, the gap between germline ends came to 13 bases. CDR3 length: 14 amino acids. Germline V gene sequence: CDR1 ENHRY, CDR2 SYGVKD. CDR3 nucleotide sequence: TGTGCCATCAGTGAGGGGCGGGGGAACCATGGCTACACCTTC. This translates into CAISEGRGNHGYTF.

The chain is built from TRBV9 and TRBJ1-5; 9 bases align to TRBD1. The V gene's germline CDR1 is SGDLS and CDR2 YYNGEE. This CDR3 is 15 amino acids long. J gave up 4 bases and V 3 bases, and 5 bases lay outside the gene matches. CDR3 coding DNA: TGTGCCAGCAGCGCGACAGGGGGTGCAAATCAGCCCCAGCATTTT. It is translated as CASSATGGANQPQHF.

The chain joins TRBV5-5 to TRBJ1-2, with D maybe TRBD1 (5 bases). This CDR3 has 15 residues. V lost 4 bases to trimming and J lost 1 base, with 14 bases between them. The germline CDR1 and CDR2 sequences are SGHKS and YYEKEE (reference sequence). The CDR3 DNA reads as TGTGCCAGCAGCGGGAGCCCAAGGGGTAACTATGGCTACACCTTC. Its translation: CASSGSPRGNYGYTF.

The rearrangement links TRBV11-1 to TRBJ2-7, with 7 bases that match TRBD1. Per the germline V gene, CDR1 is SGHAT and CDR2 is FQDESV (reference sequence). This CDR3 has 14 residues. The V gene end was trimmed by 0 bases and the J gene end by 4 bases; junction bases not matched to a gene: 3. CDR3 residues: CASSLAKTGYEQYF. CDR3 nucleotides: TGTGCCAGCAGCTTAGCGAAGACAGGGTACGAGCAGTACTTC.

The chain couples TRBV7-9 to TRBJ2-2, with TRBD1 matching over 12 bases. The CDR3 sequence is 16 residues long. Germline V gene sequence: CDR1 SEHNR, CDR2 FQNEAQ (reference sequence). V was clipped by 3 bases and J by 6 bases; unmatched bases: 5. DNA for the CDR3: TGTGCCAGCAGCTTGCCGGGACAGGGGGCTCCCGGGGAGCTGTTTTTT. Amino acids: CASSLPGQGAPGELFF.